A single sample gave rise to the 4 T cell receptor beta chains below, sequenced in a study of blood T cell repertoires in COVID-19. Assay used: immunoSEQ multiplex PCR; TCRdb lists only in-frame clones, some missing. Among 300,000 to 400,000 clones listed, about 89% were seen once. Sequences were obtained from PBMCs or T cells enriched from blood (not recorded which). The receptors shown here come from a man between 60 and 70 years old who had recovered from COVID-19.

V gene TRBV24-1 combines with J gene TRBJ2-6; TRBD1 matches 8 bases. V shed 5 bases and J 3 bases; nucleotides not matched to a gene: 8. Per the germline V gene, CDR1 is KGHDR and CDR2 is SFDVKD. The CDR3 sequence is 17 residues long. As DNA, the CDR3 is TGTGCCACCAGTGCTTCCAGGGGGCGGAGTGGGGCCAACGTCCTGACTTTC. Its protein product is CATSASRGRSGANVLTF.

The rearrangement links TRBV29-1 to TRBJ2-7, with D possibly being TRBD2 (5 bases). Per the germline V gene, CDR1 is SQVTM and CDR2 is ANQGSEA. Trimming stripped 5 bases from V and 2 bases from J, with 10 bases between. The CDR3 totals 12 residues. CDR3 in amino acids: CSVTDGTYEQYF. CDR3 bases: TGCAGCGTTACGGACGGGACCTACGAGCAGTACTTC.

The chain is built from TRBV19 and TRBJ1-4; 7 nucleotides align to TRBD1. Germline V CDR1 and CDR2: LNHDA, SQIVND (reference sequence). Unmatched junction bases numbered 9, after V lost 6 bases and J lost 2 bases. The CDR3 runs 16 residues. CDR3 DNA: TGTGCCAGTAGCCGCGGGGACAGTATCACTAATGAAAAACTGTTTTTT. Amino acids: CASSRGDSITNEKLFF.

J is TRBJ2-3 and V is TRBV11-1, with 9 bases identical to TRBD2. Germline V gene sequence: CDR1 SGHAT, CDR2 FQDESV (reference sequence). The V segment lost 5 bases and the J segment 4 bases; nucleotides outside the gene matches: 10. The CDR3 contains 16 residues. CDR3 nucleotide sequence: TGTGCCAGCAGCCCCAGGACTAGCGTGAGGCCAGATACGCAGTATTTT. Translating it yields CASSPRTSVRPDTQYF.